These T cell receptor beta chains were read from a single sample in a study of blood T cell repertoires in COVID-19. Repertoires were generated with immunoSEQ multiplex PCR, while TCRdb's copy carries only in-frame clones and drops some. The sample records some 300,000 clones, around 84% being singletons. The specimen was PBMCs or T cells enriched from blood (not recorded which). Every receptor here comes from a man under 40 who had recovered from COVID-19. Both conserved end residues are part of each CDR3. The order of the fields is J gene, V gene, clone size, CDR3 protein. Expanded clones get a size class; other rows say once, few or many, or leave the size out.

j_call: TRBJ2-3; v_call: TRBV6-1; clone_size: NA; cdr3_aa: CASSEQGAGVADTQYF
j_call: TRBJ2-1; v_call: TRBV6-5; clone_size: NA; cdr3_aa: CATTDRQSEQFF
j_call: TRBJ2-5; v_call: TRBV11-2; clone_size: NA; cdr3_aa: CASSLGLAPGGETQYF
j_call: TRBJ1-6; v_call: TRBV6-5; clone_size: NA; cdr3_aa: CASSFAGVSSPLHF
j_call: TRBJ2-3; v_call: TRBV10-3; clone_size: few; cdr3_aa: CAISETGQAQANSDTQYF
j_call: TRBJ1-1; v_call: TRBV10-3; clone_size: NA; cdr3_aa: CAIRGQGAGNTEAFF
j_call: TRBJ2-3; v_call: TRBV27; clone_size: NA; cdr3_aa: CASGGLAVFPFTDTQYF
j_call: TRBJ2-3; v_call: TRBV10-3; clone_size: NA; cdr3_aa: CAISLGEVTDTQYF
j_call: TRBJ2-7; v_call: TRBV28; clone_size: NA; cdr3_aa: CASTGGTGGNHEQYF
j_call: TRBJ2-5; v_call: TRBV18; clone_size: NA; cdr3_aa: CASSPRTTGGETQYF